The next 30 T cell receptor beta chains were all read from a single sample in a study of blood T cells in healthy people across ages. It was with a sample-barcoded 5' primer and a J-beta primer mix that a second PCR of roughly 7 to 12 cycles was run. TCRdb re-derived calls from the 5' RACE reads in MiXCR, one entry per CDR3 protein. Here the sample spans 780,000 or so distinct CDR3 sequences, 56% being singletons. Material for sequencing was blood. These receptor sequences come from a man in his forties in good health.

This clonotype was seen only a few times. The CDR3 DNA reads TGTGCCAGCAGGGGGACAATGGGCAAAAACATTCAGTACTTC. Its translation: CASRGTMGKNIQYF. This chain links TRBV11-2 with TRBJ2-4; tentatively, D is TRBD1 (6 bases). The germline CDR1 and CDR2 sequences are SGHAT and FQNNGV. V dropped 6 bases and J dropped 3 bases, with 12 bases sitting between them. This CDR3 is built from 14 residues.

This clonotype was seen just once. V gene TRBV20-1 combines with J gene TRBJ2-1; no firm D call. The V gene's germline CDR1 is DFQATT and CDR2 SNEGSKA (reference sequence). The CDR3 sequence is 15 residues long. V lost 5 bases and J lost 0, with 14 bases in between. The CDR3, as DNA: TGCAGTGCTGACCAGACCGAAAGCTCCTACAATGAGCAGTTCTTC. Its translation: CSADQTESSYNEQFF.

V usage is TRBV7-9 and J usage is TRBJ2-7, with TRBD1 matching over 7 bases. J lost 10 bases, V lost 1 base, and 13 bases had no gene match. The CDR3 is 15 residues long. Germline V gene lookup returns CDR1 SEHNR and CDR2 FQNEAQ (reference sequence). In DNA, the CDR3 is TGTGCCAGCAGCTTAGTCGTAGGGGGCAAAGAGGCCCAGTACTTC. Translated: CASSLVVGGKEAQYF.

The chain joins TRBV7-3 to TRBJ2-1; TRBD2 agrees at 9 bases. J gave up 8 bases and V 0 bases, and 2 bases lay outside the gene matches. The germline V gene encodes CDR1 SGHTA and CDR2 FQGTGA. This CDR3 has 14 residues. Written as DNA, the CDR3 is TGTGCCAGCAGCTTAACGGGACTAGCTCATGAGCAGTTCTTC. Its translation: CASSLTGLAHEQFF. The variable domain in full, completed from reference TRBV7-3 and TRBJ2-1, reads GAGVSQTPSNKVTEKGKYVELRCDPISGHTALYWYRQSLGQGPEFLIYFQGTGAADDSGLPNDRFFAVRPEGSVSTLKIQRTERGDSAVYLCASSLTGLAHEQFFGPGTRLTVL.

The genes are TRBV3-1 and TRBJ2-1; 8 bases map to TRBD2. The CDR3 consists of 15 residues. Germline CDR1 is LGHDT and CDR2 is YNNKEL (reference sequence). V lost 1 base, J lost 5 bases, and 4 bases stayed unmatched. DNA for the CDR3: TGTGCCAGCAGCCAAGTAGCGGGAACCAACAATGAGCAGTTCTTC. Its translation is CASSQVAGTNNEQFF.

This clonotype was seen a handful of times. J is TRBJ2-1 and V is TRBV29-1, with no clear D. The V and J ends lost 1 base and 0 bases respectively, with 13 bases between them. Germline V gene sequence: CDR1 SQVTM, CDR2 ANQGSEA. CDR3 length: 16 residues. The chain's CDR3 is CSVEVYSLSSYNEQFF. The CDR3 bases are TGCAGCGTTGAAGTTTATAGCTTAAGCTCCTACAATGAGCAGTTCTTC.

The DNA for the CDR3 is TGCAGTGCTAGAGATCCGGCGGAGACGAACACCGGGGAGCTGTTTTTT. It codes for CSARDPAETNTGELFF. The rearrangement uses TRBV20-1 and TRBJ2-2, with D hard to call. Germline V gives CDR1 DFQATT, CDR2 SNEGSKA (reference sequence). V lost 0 bases and J 0 bases, leaving 11 bases between the germline ends. CDR3 length: 16 residues.

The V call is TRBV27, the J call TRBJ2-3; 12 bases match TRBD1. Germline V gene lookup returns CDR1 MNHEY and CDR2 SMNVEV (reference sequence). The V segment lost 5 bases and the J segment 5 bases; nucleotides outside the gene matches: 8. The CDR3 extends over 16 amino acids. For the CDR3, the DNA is TGTGCCAGCAGTGAAACCGGGACAGGGGGCAGAGATACGCAGTATTTT. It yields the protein CASSETGTGGRDTQYF.

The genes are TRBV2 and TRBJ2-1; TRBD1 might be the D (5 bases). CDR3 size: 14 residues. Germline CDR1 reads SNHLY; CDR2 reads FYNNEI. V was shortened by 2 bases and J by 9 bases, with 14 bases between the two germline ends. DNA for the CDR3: TGTGCCAGCAGTGAAAGTAGGGGTGGCGGTGAGCAGTTCTTC. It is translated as CASSESRGGGEQFF.

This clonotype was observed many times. This chain's CDR3 is CASSLYGGAEQYF. In nucleotides, the CDR3 is TGTGCCAGCAGCTTATACGGGGGGGCCGAGCAGTACTTC. The chain employs TRBV7-3 and TRBJ2-7; TRBD2 matches 8 bases. After removal of 2 bases from V and 6 bases from J, the junction contained 3 bases not matched to a gene. The CDR3 loop spans 13 amino acids. Germline V gene lookup returns CDR1 SGHTA and CDR2 FQGTGA.

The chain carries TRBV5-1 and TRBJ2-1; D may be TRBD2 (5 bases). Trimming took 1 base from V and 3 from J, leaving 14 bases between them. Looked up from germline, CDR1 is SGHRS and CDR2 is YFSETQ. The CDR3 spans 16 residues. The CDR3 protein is CASSLSGWGDYNEQFF. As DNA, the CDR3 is TGCGCCAGCAGCTTGAGCGGTTGGGGAGACTACAATGAGCAGTTCTTC. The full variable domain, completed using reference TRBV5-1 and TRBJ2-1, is KAGVTQTPRYLIKTRGQQVTLSCSPISGHRSVSWYQQTPGQGLQFLFEYFSETQRNKGNFPGRFSGRQFSNSRSEMNVSTLELGDSALYLCASSLSGWGDYNEQFFGPGTRLTVL.

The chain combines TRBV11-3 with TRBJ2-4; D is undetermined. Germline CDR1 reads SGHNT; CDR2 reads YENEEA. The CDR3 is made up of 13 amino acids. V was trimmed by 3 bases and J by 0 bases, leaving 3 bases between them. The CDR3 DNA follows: TGTGCCAGCAGCTTGGAAGCCAAAAACATTCAGTACTTC. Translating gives CASSLEAKNIQYF.

CDR3 DNA sequence: TGTGCCAGCAGTGAATGGGGGGCGGGGGCCAACGTCCTGACTTTC. Protein: CASSEWGAGANVLTF. The chain links TRBV25-1 to TRBJ2-6; D assignment may be TRBD1 or TRBD2 (6 bases each). Looked up from germline, CDR1 is MGHDK and CDR2 is SYGVNS. The length of the CDR3 is 15 residues. V lost 1 base to trimming and J lost 4 bases, with 8 bases between them.

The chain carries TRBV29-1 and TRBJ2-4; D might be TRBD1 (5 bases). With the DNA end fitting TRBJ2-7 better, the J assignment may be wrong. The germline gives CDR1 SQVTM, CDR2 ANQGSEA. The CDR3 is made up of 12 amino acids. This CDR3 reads CSVRPGLNEQYF. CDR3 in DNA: TGCAGCGTCCGTCCAGGGCTTAACGAGCAGTACTTC.

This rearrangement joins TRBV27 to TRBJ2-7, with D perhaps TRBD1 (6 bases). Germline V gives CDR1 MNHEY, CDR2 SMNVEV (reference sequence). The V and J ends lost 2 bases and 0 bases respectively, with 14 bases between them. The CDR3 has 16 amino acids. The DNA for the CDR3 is TGTGCCAGCAGTTTAAGGGGGTCCTCCTTCTCCTACGAGCAGTACTTC. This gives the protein CASSLRGSSFSYEQYF.

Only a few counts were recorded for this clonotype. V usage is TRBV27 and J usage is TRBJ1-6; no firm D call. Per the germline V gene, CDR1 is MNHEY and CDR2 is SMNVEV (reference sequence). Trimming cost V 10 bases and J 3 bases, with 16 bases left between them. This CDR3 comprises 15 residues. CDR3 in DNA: TGTGCCACCCAGGAGGCCGGGTTCTATAATTCACCCCTCCACTTT. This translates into CATQEAGFYNSPLHF.

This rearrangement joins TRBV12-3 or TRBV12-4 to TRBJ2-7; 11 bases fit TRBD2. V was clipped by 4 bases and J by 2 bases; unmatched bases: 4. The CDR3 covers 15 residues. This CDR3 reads CASSSGLAAPYEQYF. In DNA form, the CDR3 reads TGTGCCAGCAGTTCGGGACTAGCGGCCCCCTACGAGCAGTACTTC.

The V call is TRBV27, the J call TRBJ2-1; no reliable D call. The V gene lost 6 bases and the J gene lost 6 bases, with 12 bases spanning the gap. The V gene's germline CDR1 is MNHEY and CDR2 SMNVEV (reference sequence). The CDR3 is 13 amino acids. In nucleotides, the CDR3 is TGTGCCAGCAGGATTGCTGGCCTCAATGAGCAGTTCTTC. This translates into CASRIAGLNEQFF.

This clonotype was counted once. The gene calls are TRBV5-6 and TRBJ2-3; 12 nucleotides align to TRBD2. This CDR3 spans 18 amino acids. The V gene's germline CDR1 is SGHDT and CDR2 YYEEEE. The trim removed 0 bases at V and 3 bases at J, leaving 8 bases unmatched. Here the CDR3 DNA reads TGTGCCAGCAGCTTGGCACTAGCGGGAGGTTGGAAGACAGATACGCAGTATTTT. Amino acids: CASSLALAGGWKTDTQYF.

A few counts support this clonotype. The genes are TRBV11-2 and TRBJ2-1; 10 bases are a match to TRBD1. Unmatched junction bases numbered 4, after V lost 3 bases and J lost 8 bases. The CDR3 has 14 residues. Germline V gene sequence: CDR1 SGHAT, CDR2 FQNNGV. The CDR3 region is CASSLDRGDDEQFF. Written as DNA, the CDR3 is TGTGCCAGCAGCTTGGACAGGGGGGATGATGAGCAGTTCTTC.

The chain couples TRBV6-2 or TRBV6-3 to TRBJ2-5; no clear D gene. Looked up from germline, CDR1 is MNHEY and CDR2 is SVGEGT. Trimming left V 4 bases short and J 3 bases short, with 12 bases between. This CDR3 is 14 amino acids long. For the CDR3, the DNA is TGTGCCAGCAGTTCCTGTGGTTATGAAGAGACCCAGTACTTC. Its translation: CASSSCGYEETQYF.

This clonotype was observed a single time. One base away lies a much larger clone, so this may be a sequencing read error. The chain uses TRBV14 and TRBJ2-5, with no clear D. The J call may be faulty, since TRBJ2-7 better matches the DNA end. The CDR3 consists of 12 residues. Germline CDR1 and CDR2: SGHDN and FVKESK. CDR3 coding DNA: TGTGCCGGCAGCCAAGTTGGCTACGAGCAGTACTTC. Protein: CAGSQVGYEQYF.

The CDR3 DNA is TGTGCCAGCAGCTTTACAGGGGACTACGAGCAGTACTTC. Residues: CASSFTGDYEQYF. The genes are TRBV5-6 and TRBJ2-7; 7 bases are shared with TRBD1. The V and J ends lost 2 bases and 3 bases, in that order; junction bases with no gene match: 2. The CDR3 spans 13 residues. CDR1 and CDR2 (germline): SGHDT, YYEEEE.

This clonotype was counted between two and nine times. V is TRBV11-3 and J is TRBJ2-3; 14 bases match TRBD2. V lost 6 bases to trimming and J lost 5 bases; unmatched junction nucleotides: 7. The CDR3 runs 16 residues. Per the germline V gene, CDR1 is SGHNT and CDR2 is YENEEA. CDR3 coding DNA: TGTGCCAGCAGTCCGGGACTAGCGGGAGTTGGAGATACGCAGTATTTT. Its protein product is CASSPGLAGVGDTQYF.

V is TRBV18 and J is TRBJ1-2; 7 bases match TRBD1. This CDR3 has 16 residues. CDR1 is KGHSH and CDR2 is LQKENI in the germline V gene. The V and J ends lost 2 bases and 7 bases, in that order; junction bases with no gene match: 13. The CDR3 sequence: CASSPSLVRGFGGYTF. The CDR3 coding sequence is TGTGCCAGCTCACCATCCCTGGTCAGGGGGTTTGGTGGCTACACCTTC.

The CDR3 reads CASSLGHGANVLTF. CDR3 nucleotide sequence: TGTGCCAGCAGTTTGGGTCACGGGGCCAACGTCCTGACTTTC. The genes are TRBV12-3 or TRBV12-4 and TRBJ2-6, with unresolved D. This CDR3 comprises 14 residues. Trimming removed 3 bases from V and 4 bases from J, with 7 bases in between.

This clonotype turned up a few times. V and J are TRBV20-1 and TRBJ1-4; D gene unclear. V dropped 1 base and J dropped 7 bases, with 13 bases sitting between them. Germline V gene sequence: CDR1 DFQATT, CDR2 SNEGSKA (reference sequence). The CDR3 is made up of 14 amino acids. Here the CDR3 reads CSARGDGVVEKLFF. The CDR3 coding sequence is TGCAGTGCTAGAGGGGATGGTGTGGTTGAAAAACTGTTTTTT.

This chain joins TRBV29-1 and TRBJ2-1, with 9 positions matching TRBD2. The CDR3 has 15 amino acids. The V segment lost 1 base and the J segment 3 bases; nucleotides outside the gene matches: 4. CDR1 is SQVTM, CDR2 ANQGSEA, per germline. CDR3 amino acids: CSVEGGTSSYNEQFF. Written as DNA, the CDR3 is TGCAGCGTTGAAGGGGGGACTAGCAGCTACAATGAGCAGTTCTTC.

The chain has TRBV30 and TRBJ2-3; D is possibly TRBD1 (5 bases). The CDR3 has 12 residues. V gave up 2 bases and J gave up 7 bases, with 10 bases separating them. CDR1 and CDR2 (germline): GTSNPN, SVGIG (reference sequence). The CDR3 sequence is CAWSSQGYTQYF. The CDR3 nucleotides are TGTGCCTGGAGTAGTCAGGGTTATACGCAGTATTTT.

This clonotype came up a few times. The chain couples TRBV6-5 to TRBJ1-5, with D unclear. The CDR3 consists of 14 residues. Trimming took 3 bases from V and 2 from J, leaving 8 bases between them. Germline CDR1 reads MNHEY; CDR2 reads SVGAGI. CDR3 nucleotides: TGTGCCAGCAGTTATGGCAGCCGCAATCAGCCCCAGCATTTT. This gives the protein CASSYGSRNQPQHF.